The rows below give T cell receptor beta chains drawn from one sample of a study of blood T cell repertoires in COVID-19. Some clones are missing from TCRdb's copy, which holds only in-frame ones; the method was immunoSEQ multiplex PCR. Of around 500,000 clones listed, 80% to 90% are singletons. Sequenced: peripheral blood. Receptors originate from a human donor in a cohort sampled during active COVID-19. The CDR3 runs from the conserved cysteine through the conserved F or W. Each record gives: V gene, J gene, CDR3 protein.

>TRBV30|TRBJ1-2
CAWSVIPSGYGYTF
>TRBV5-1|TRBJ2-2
CASSPSEAGTTGELFF
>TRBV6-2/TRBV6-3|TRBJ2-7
CASSYDTGRLAGEWYEQYF
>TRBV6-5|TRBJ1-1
CASRSPDTFISEAFF
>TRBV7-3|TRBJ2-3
CASSAGGQGADTQYF
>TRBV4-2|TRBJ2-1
CASSQDGTYSYNEQFF
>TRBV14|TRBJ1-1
CASSQEVQGEAFF
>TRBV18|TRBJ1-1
CASSSGQTNTEAFF
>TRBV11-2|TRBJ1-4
CASSSATNEKLFF
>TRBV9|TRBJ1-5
CASSVTAYSNQPQHF
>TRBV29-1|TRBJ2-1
CSVRSGLNEQFF
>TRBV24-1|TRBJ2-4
CATSDLTGELTENIQYF
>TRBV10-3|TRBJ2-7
CAIARDREYEQYF
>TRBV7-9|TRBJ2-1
CASSLGPSGLAGYNEQFF
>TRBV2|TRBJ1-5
CASSALLSNQPQHF
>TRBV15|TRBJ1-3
CATSREPGDTVGRNTIYF
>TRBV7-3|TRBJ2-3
CASSPTNRDSLNF
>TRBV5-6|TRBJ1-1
CASRPRGQGITEAFF
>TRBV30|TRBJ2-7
CAWNVNRLNEQYF
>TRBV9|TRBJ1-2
CASSVGQGLYGYTF
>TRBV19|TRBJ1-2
CASGQEGQGLYGYTF
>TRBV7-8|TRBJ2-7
CASSLPGLADYEQYF
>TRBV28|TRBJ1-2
CASIATGDGDGYTF
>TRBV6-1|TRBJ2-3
CASSEALPAPGQGVLGTQYF
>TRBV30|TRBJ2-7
CAQGQGPYEQYF
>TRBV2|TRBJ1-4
CASSEPWADRGNEKLFF
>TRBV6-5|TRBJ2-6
CASRHRDVGANVLTF
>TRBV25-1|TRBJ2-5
CASSESLRGYQETQYF
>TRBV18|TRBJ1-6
CASSPRAGDSPLHF
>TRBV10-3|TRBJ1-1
CAISATGIRTEAFF
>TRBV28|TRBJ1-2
CASSIDRGRRDGYTF
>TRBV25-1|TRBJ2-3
CASSPGGSFPIDTQYF
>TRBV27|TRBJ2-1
CASRYSSGSRNEQFF
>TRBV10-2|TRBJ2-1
CASSESQASGNEQFF
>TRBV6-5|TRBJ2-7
CASRSSGGAYEQYF
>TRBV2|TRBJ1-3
CASSESGAVGNTIYF
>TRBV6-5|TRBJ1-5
CASILRDSANQPQHF
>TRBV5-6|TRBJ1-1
CASSLDRVAEAFF
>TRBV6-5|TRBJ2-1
CASSYDGSSYNEQFF
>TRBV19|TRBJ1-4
CATTPATNEKLFF
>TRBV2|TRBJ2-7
CASSEQASGLPYEQYF
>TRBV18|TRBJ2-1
CASSPQLAGPPGNEQFF
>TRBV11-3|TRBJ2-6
CASSPLSGANVLTF
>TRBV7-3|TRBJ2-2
CASSPRLGEGGELFF
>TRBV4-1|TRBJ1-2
CASGARAALKNGYTF
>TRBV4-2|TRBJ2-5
CASSRIAGRQETQYF
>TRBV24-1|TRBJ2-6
CATSPNRGFSGANVLTF
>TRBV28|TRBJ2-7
CASRPGGSGRTYEQYF
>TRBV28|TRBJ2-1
CASRVALPSYNEQFF
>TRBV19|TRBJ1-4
CASSLPGGRTNEKLFF
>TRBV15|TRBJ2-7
CATSRDRQGYEQYF
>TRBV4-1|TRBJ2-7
CASSQDNPSGRWEQYF